This TCR beta chain was profiled in a study of shared clonotypes between healthy human individuals (TCRdb year 2020). The study in broad terms: The cohort comprised a couple of women and a few men aged 18 to 49 years. Per donor, three plates each were used for CD4 naive and CD4 memory, two for CD8 naive, and one for CD8 memory. Blood TCR repertoires of five healthy adults were deeply sequenced to estimate repertoire size and the extent of clonotype sharing between individuals. Libraries were prepared and TCR repertoires were sequenced by different laboratories using diverse techniques, in order to increase sequencing depth and limit assay-specific biases. Each donor's leukapheresis produced roughly between roughly 0.94 and 9.5 billion PBMCs. The research as a whole found: Only blood was sampled, and tissue TCR repertoires likely differ from those in blood. Because the study included only a small number of donors, the genetic and exposure-history diversity represented was limited. Larger estimated clonotype richness was generally found for naive subsets than for memory subsets. When a handful of donors were compared, the shared fraction of clonotypes was about 5.5% for naive CD4, 3.5% for naive CD8, more than 2% for memory CD4, and roughly 0.4% for memory CD8. Pairwise subsampling led to the expectation that sequencing depth would affect the degree of clonotype sharing among donors. Even with the large sequencing depth, rarefaction of the sorted-subset datasets indicated that sequencing was incomplete. Compared with non-shared clonotypes, clonotypes shared by all four sorted-subset donors had higher generation probabilities.

Donors were healthy HIV-negative adults with no recently reported acute infections or vaccinations. Every donor was a Caucasian adult residing in Nashville, Tennessee, USA. CD8 memory samples consisted of magnetically selected CD45RO+ cells combined with CCR7-negative CD45RA+ effector memory (TemRA) cells. After blood collection by leukapheresis, PBMCs were isolated using Ficoll-Histopaque density gradient centrifugation and then cryopreserved in the vapor phase of liquid nitrogen. Analytical flow cytometry was used to check the purity and quantity of each magnetically sorted T cell population. Genomic DNA was isolated from each sorted fraction and quantified by UV absorbance on a Nanodrop 2000c. Compared with germline, V lacks 0 bases and J lacks 7 bases; bases without a gene match: 3. Counted from cysteine to phenylalanine, this CDR3 has 13 amino acids. CDR3 DNA is the only sequence kept; it has 39 bases, read in frame from the first base. The germline V gene (reference sequence) supplies CDR1 SGHKS and CDR2 YYEKEE.

Using the deep immunoSEQ assay, TCR CDR3 regions were amplified from genomic DNA by multiplex PCR. For each cell subset, the extracted genomic DNA was distributed evenly across all wells of several immunoSEQ 96-well plates, and each plate served as one replicate. For sorted subsets, around 0.2 ug genomic DNA, equal to 30,000 to 35,000 T cell genomes, was loaded into each replicate PCR. The purified libraries were quantified using a Qubit 3.0 fluorometer, sized with a Bioanalyzer 2100, and then quantified again using the KAPA Library Quantification kit. A separate single-read 150-cycle Illumina NextSeq 550 flow cell was used to sequence each immunoSEQ 96-well plate. The study's processing was this. Because the immunoSEQ output included only junctional sequences and no quality scores, the filtering could not be the same as the filtering used for full-length reads. Sequences were annotated with PyIR, a Python wrapper for IgBLAST v1.9, and V/J genes and CDR3 were assigned using IMGT germline references. Reads were filtered out if the reads had weak V/J assignments (E-value above 1e-6), no CDR3, stop codons, out-of-frame junctions, or ambiguous translated residues. V3J clonotypes were defined as sequences sharing an identical inferred V gene, J gene, and CDR3 amino acid sequence. To compute the percentage overlap between repertoires, the number of shared unique clonotypes was divided by the size of the smaller repertoire. Repertoire richness was assessed with RTK rarefaction, the Chao1 estimator, and Recon v2.1 estimates of unobserved clonotypes. Generation probabilities for all TCRbeta clonotypes obtained by the gDNA method from a handful of donors were computed using OLGA. This immuneACCESS table, as held by TCRdb, lists in-frame sequences with V and J called but not all clones. Of the missing ones, under half trace to an unresolved V gene in checked studies; the others have no known cause. V and J calls and clone size follow that table, whereas D and trimming were derived from the DNA. The sample table records about 690,000 clones; about 90% of these occur just once. 30% to 40% of the sample lies in the top ten.

Notes on this clone: Its antigen remains unidentified. The record has no base qualities; no much larger clone is one base away.

Specimen: memory CD8+ T cells from PBMCs. The cell subset or site label here, explained by the study, means: CD45RO+ cells pooled with CCR7-negative TemRA cells. This TCR derives from a man younger than 35 in good health. Some clones in this sample may be carry-over from other donors' samples. The chain is encoded by TRBV5-5 joined to TRBJ1-1; 7 of the junction bases match TRBD1. The DNA sequence follows: TGTGCCAGCAGCTTGGCACGGACAGGTGAAGCTTTCTTT. Its amino acids are CASSLARTGEAFF.